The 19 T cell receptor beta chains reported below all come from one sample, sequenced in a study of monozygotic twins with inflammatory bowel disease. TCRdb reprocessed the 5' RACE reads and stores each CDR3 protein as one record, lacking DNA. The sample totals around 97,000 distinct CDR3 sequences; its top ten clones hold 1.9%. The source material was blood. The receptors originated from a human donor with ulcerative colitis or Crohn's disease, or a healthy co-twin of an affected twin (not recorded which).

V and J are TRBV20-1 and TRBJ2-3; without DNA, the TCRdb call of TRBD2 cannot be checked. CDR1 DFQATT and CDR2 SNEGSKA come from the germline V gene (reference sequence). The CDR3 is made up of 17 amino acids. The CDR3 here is CSARDYQTSGIGDTQYF.

CDR3 loop: CATSGAPGDKENIQYF. This chain links TRBV24-1 with TRBJ2-4; the TCRdb D gene call, TRBD1, has no DNA to confirm it. The CDR3 runs to 16 residues. The germline gives CDR1 KGHDR, CDR2 SFDVKD.

The CDR3 protein is CSANRATNEKLFF. This chain links TRBV20-1 with TRBJ1-4. From germline, CDR1 is DFQATT and CDR2 SNEGSKA (reference sequence). The CDR3 consists of 13 residues.

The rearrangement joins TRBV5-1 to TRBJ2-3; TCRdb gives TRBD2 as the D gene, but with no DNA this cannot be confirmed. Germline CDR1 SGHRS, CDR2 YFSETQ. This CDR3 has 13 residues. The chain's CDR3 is CASRGSSADTQYF.

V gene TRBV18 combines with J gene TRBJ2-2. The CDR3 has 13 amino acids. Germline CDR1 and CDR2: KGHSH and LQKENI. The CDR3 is CASSPSKTGELFF.

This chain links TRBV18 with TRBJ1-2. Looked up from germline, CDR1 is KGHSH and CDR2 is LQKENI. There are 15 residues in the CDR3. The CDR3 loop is CASSPSVPANYGYTF.

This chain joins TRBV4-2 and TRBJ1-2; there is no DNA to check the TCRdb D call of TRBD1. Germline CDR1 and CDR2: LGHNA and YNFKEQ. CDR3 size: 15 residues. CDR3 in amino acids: CASSRGQGDGVRYTF.

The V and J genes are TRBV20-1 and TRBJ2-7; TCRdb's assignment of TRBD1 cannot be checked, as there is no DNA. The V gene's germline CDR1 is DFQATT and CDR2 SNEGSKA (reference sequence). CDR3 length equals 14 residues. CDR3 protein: CSASRPTGNYEQYF.

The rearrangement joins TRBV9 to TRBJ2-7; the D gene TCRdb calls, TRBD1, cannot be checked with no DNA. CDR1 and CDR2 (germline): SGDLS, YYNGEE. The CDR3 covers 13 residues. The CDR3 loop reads CASSVAITGEQYF. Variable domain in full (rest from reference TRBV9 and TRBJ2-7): DSGVTQTPKHLITATGQRVTLRCSPRSGDLSVYWYQQSLDQGLQFLIQYYNGEERAKGNILERFSAQQFPDLHSELNLSSLELGDSALYFCASSVAITGEQYFGPGTRLTVT.

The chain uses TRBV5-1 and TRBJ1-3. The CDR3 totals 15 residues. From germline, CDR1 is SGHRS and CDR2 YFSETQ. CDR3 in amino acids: CASSLDRLDGNTIYF.

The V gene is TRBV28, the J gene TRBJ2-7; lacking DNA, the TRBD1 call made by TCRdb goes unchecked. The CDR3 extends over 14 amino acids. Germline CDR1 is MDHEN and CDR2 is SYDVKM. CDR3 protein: CASSQTGFTYEQYF.

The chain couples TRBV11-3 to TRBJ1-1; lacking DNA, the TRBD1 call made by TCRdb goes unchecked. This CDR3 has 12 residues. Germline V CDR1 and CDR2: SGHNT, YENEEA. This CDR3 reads CASSRTGGRPFF. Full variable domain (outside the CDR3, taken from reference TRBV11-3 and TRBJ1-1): EAGVVQSPRYKIIEKKQPVAFWCNPISGHNTLYWYLQNLGQGPELLIRYENEEAVDDSQLPKDRFSAERLKGVDSTLKIQPAELGDSAVYLCASSRTGGRPFFGQGTRLTVV.

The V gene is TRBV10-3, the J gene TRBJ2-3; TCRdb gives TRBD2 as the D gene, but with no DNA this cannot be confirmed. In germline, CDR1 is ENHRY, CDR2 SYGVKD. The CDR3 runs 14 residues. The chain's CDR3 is CAISEASATDTQYF.

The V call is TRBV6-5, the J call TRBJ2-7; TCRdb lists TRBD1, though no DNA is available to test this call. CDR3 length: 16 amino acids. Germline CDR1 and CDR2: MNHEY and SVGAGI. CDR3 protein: CASSSSGTGKLSEQYF.

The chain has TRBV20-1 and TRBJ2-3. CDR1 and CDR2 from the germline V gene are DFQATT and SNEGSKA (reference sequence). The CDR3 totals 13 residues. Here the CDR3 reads CSARVQVTDTQYF.

CDR3 sequence reads: CASSPSTGYEQYF. The chain joins TRBV18 to TRBJ2-7. Germline V lookup: CDR1 KGHSH, CDR2 LQKENI. The CDR3 has 13 residues.

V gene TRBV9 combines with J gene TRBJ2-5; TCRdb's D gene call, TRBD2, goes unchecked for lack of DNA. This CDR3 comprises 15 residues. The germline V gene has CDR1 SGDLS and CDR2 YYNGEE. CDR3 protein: CASSAGTTPRETQYF.

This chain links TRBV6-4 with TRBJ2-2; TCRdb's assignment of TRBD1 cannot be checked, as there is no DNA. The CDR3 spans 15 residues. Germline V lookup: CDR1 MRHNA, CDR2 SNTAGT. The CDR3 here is CASSPGQGDTGELFF.

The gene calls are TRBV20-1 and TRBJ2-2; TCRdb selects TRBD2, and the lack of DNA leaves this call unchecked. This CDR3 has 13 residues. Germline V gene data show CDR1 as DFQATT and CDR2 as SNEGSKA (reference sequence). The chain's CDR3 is CSASRGLSGELFF.